These 30 T cell receptor beta chains came from one sample sequenced in a study of blood T cell repertoires in COVID-19. Here immunoSEQ multiplex PCR was the method, and the copy in TCRdb shows in-frame clones only, minus some. This sample carries a few hundred thousand clones, less than 85% of them seen once, and the ten largest clones take about 4.6%. Sequencing was done on a sample of peripheral blood. These TCRs come from a man aged 55 to 69 who had recovered from COVID-19.

In this sample, this clone turned up a few times. The gene calls are TRBV6-6 and TRBJ1-2; D possibly corresponds to TRBD1 (6 bases). The ends were cut back, 6 bases at V and 2 bases at J, with 10 bases in the middle. CDR1 and CDR2 (germline): MNHNY, SVGAGI (reference sequence). CDR3 size: 13 residues. The CDR3 loop is CASRRQANYGYTF. The DNA for the CDR3 is TGTGCCAGCAGAAGACAGGCCAACTATGGCTACACCTTC.

This rearrangement joins TRBV29-1 to TRBJ1-5; 8 nucleotides line up with TRBD1. V gave up 6 bases and J gave up 3 bases; unmatched junction bases: 7. The CDR3 totals 14 residues. CDR1 and CDR2 from the germline V gene are SQVTM and ANQGSEA. The CDR3 sequence: CSVLGQGDNQPQHF. In DNA form, the CDR3 reads TGCAGCGTCCTCGGACAGGGCGACAATCAGCCCCAGCATTTT.

The chain is built from TRBV30 and TRBJ1-2, with TRBD1 matching 7 bases. Trimming at V came to 3 bases and at J to 7 bases, leaving 14 bases not matched to a gene. Germline V gene data show CDR1 as GTSNPN and CDR2 as SVGIG (reference sequence). The CDR3 has 15 residues. CDR3 bases: TGTGCCTGGAGGACAGACTCAGTGCCAGGGGGTGGCTACACCTTC. This sequence encodes CAWRTDSVPGGGYTF.

This clone has just one count. The J gene is TRBJ1-3, the V gene TRBV4-2; D unresolved. The V end lost 0 bases, the J end lost 3 bases, and 6 bases lay between the germline ends. The CDR3 spans 14 residues. In germline, CDR1 is LGHNA, CDR2 YNFKEQ. CDR3 sequence reads: CASSQDIVGNTIYF. CDR3 nucleotide sequence: TGTGCCAGCAGCCAAGATATCGTTGGAAACACCATATATTTT.

The rearrangement links TRBV19 to TRBJ2-3, with 7 nucleotides matching TRBD1. This CDR3 region has 16 residues. The trim removed 6 bases at V and 2 bases at J, leaving 11 bases unmatched. Germline V CDR1 and CDR2: LNHDA, SQIVND (reference sequence). CDR3 DNA: TGTGCCAGTAGGAGAAGGACAGGCCAAGCCACAGATACGCAGTATTTT. It yields the protein CASRRRTGQATDTQYF.

V and J are TRBV5-8 and TRBJ2-5; 9 nucleotides line up with TRBD1. The CDR3 covers 15 residues. Germline V gives CDR1 SGHTS, CDR2 YDEGEE. V trimming: 1 base; J trimming: 5 bases; junction bases outside the gene matches: 6. In nucleotides, the CDR3 is TGTGCCAGCAGCTTGCACAGGGGGCTGGGGGAGACCCAGTACTTC. Translating it yields CASSLHRGLGETQYF.

The gene calls are TRBV19 and TRBJ1-5; 10 nucleotides line up with TRBD1. Germline CDR1 is LNHDA and CDR2 is SQIVND (reference sequence). The CDR3 is made up of 16 amino acids. V was clipped by 5 bases and J by 4 bases; unmatched bases: 8. The CDR3 is CASSVPTGGRNQPQHF. The DNA for the CDR3 is TGTGCCAGTAGTGTCCCGACAGGGGGCAGAAATCAGCCCCAGCATTTT.

The chain joins TRBV29-1 to TRBJ2-1; 7 nucleotides align to TRBD2. The CDR3 has 12 residues. J lost 9 bases, V lost 1 base, and 3 bases had no gene match. The germline CDR1 and CDR2 sequences are SQVTM and ANQGSEA. In DNA, the CDR3 is TGCAGCGTTGAAGGACTAGCCCTTGAGCAGTTCTTC. It specifies CSVEGLALEQFF.

Remarks on this clone: A junction boundary mismatches the germline segment, possibly from a read error. The rearrangement joins TRBV7-7 to TRBJ2-4; 7 bases fit TRBD1. The length of the CDR3 is 15 residues. Germline V gene sequence: CDR1 SSHAT, CDR2 FNYEAQ (reference sequence). CDR3: CASSQTQGAKNIQYF. CDR3 sequence (DNA): TGTGCTAGCAGCCAAACACAGGGGGCCAAAAACATTCAGTACTTC. The variable domain in full, completed from reference TRBV7-7 and TRBJ2-4, reads GAGVSQSPRYKVTKRGQDVTLRCDPISSHATLYWYQQALGQGPEFLTYFNYEAQPDKSGLPSDRFSAERPEGSISTLTIQRTEQRDSAMYRCASSQTQGAKNIQYFGAGTRLSVL.

The rearrangement joins TRBV28 to TRBJ1-2; TRBD1 matches 12 bases. J lost 0 bases, V lost 7 bases, and 3 bases had no gene match. CDR1 is MDHEN, CDR2 SYDVKM, per germline. The CDR3 runs to 15 residues. CDR3 DNA sequence: TGTGCCAGCAAGGGACAGGGGGCTTCTAACTATGGCTACACCTTC. Amino acid sequence: CASKGQGASNYGYTF.

The DNA for the CDR3 is TGTGCCAGCAGCCTCCAGGACAGGGGGAACACTGAAGCTTTCTTT. Protein product: CASSLQDRGNTEAFF. The chain employs TRBV5-6 and TRBJ1-1, with 9 bases identical to TRBD1. V trimming: 4 bases; J trimming: 1 base; junction bases outside the gene matches: 5. CDR3 length: 15 amino acids. Looked up from germline, CDR1 is SGHDT and CDR2 is YYEEEE.

V is TRBV6-6 and J is TRBJ1-6; D is possibly TRBD1 (5 bases). Germline loops: CDR1 MNHNY, CDR2 SVGAGI (reference sequence). V was cut by 0 bases and J by 16 bases, with 13 bases left in between. The CDR3 runs 13 residues. The CDR3 bases are TGTGCCAGCAGTTACTCGAGGTCGGGGGAACTCCACTTT. This translates into CASSYSRSGELHF.

This chain uses TRBV14 with TRBJ2-3; tentative D call: TRBD2 (6 bases). Germline assignment: CDR1 SGHDN and CDR2 FVKESK. Trimming removed 0 bases at V and 1 base at J, with 8 bases between. The CDR3 runs to 15 residues. DNA of the CDR3: TGTGCCAGCAGCCAAGACTCGGGGGGCACAGATACGCAGTATTTT. Translating it yields CASSQDSGGTDTQYF.

CDR3 DNA sequence: TGTGCCAGCAGTGATGCAGGGGGCGAGGGGAACACTGAAGCTTTCTTT. This sequence encodes CASSDAGGEGNTEAFF. The chain carries TRBV2 and TRBJ1-1; 8 bases fit TRBD1. Germline CDR1 SNHLY, CDR2 FYNNEI. The CDR3 is 16 residues long. V dropped 3 bases and J dropped 1; count of bases not matched to a gene: 7.

This chain links TRBV11-2 with TRBJ2-1; 10 nucleotides match TRBD2. The CDR3 is 17 residues long. The junction had 4 bases not matched to a gene; V was cut back by 0 bases and J by 2 bases. From germline, CDR1 is SGHAT and CDR2 FQNNGV. The CDR3 here is CASSLELGLAAYNEQFF. The CDR3 region has the DNA TGTGCCAGCAGCTTAGAGCTAGGACTAGCGGCCTACAATGAGCAGTTCTTC.

This chain links TRBV7-9 with TRBJ2-1, with a possible D match to TRBD2 (5 bases). The CDR3 is 18 residues long. Germline values: CDR1 SEHNR, CDR2 FQNEAQ (reference sequence). Trimming cost V 0 bases and J 3 bases, with 18 bases left between them. CDR3 bases: TGTGCCAGCAGCTTAGCGCGGACGGAGGAGATAGACTACAATGAGCAGTTCTTC. This codes for CASSLARTEEIDYNEQFF.

This clone has just one count. V and J are TRBV4-1 and TRBJ2-2; 11 bases agree with TRBD2. The CDR3 contains 17 residues. Germline CDR1 is MGHRA and CDR2 is YSYEKL. The V segment lost 0 bases and the J segment 7 bases; nucleotides outside the gene matches: 7. The CDR3 DNA follows: TGCGCCAGCAGCCAAGAGGCTAGCGGGGGGATGTACGGGGAGCTGTTTTTT. This codes for CASSQEASGGMYGELFF.

J is TRBJ1-1 and V is TRBV29-1; D remains unclear. Germline V CDR1 and CDR2: SQVTM, ANQGSEA. The CDR3 is made up of 13 amino acids. The V end was cut by 5 bases, the J end by 7 bases, with 17 bases between. The CDR3 sequence is CSVLSGATYEAFF. The CDR3 DNA follows: TGCAGCGTTCTAAGCGGCGCCACTTATGAAGCTTTCTTT.

The gene calls are TRBV19 and TRBJ1-5; 7 nucleotides agree with TRBD1. This CDR3 contains 12 residues. V dropped 7 bases and J dropped 5; count of bases not matched to a gene: 2. The germline V gene has CDR1 LNHDA and CDR2 SQIVND (reference sequence). The CDR3 DNA reads as TGTGCCAGTAATAGGGGGCATCAGCCCCAGCATTTT. Protein sequence: CASNRGHQPQHF.

The rearrangement uses TRBV28 and TRBJ1-4; 8 nucleotides agree with TRBD1. The CDR3 totals 15 residues. Germline trimming cut 2 bases from V and 4 bases from J; bases unmatched to any gene: 3. Germline CDR1 reads MDHEN; CDR2 reads SYDVKM. This CDR3 reads CASSLIGQGNEKLFF. CDR3 bases: TGTGCCAGCAGTTTAATTGGACAGGGTAATGAAAAACTGTTTTTT.

The gene calls are TRBV19 and TRBJ2-1, with 8 bases fitting TRBD1. CDR1 LNHDA and CDR2 SQIVND come from the germline V gene (reference sequence). This CDR3 is built from 16 residues. The trim removed 4 bases at V and 5 bases at J, leaving 10 bases unmatched. For the CDR3, the DNA is TGTGCCAGTAGTACGTTGACAGGGGTTTTAAACAATGAGCAGTTCTTC. This codes for CASSTLTGVLNNEQFF.

V is TRBV7-2 and J is TRBJ1-1, with D tentatively TRBD1 (6 bases). CDR3 length equals 15 residues. V was clipped by 5 bases and J by 1 base, with 14 bases between them. In germline, CDR1 is SGHTA, CDR2 FQGNSA. CDR3 in amino acids: CASSPPGHKNTEAFF. In DNA form, the CDR3 reads TGTGCCAGCAGCCCGCCGGGACACAAGAACACTGAAGCTTTCTTT.

The chain has TRBV2 and TRBJ2-7; D is perhaps TRBD1 (6 bases). Trimming stripped 6 bases from V and 0 bases from J, with 9 bases between. This CDR3 has 13 residues. Germline CDR1 SNHLY, CDR2 FYNNEI. CDR3 in amino acids: CASRNRVSYEQYF. CDR3 nucleotides: TGTGCCAGCAGAAACAGGGTCTCCTACGAGCAGTACTTC.

The rearrangement links TRBV3-1 (or the pseudogene TRBV3-2) to TRBJ2-3; 14 bases align to TRBD2. The CDR3 loop spans 19 amino acids. Per germline, CDR1 LGHDT and CDR2 YNNKEL (reference sequence). Trimming took 4 bases from V and 0 from J; bases not matched to a gene: 9. The CDR3 sequence is CASSRRLAGGGTSTDTQYF. The CDR3 DNA reads as TGTGCCAGCAGCCGCCGACTAGCGGGGGGGGGAACTAGCACAGATACGCAGTATTTT.

J is TRBJ1-2 and V is TRBV24-1; D ambiguous. CDR3 length: 13 amino acids. Trimming left V 3 bases short and J 0 bases short, with 4 bases between. CDR1 is KGHDR, CDR2 SFDVKD, per germline. This CDR3 is CATSDAPNYGYTF. The CDR3 DNA is TGTGCCACCAGTGATGCGCCTAACTATGGCTACACCTTC.

This clone was seen a handful of times. This chain connects TRBV28 to TRBJ2-7, with 7 bases matching TRBD1. From germline, CDR1 is MDHEN and CDR2 SYDVKM. The CDR3 extends over 15 amino acids. V lost 4 bases to trimming and J lost 0 bases; unmatched junction nucleotides: 6. The CDR3 protein is CASSSGTVTSYEQYF. As DNA, the CDR3 is TGTGCCAGCAGTTCCGGGACAGTAACCTCCTACGAGCAGTACTTC.

This chain links TRBV6-5 with TRBJ1-4; no definite D call. V was shortened by 6 bases and J by 8 bases, with 7 bases between the two germline ends. The germline CDR1 and CDR2 sequences are MNHEY and SVGAGI. This CDR3 spans 11 amino acids. In DNA, the CDR3 is TGTGCCAGCAGCCTAGGAGAAAAACTGTTTTTT. The encoded protein is CASSLGEKLFF.

This chain connects TRBV5-8 to TRBJ2-2; D remains ambiguous. Germline values: CDR1 SGHTS, CDR2 YDEGEE. V lost 4 bases and J lost 4, with 17 bases in between. This CDR3 spans 16 amino acids. In nucleotides, the CDR3 is TGTGCCAGCAGCAGAAAACAGCAGGTGACCACCGGGGAGCTGTTTTTT. Translating gives CASSRKQQVTTGELFF.

This clone was recorded only once. This rearrangement joins TRBV2 to TRBJ2-3, with TRBD2 as a possible D gene (6 bases). CDR1 SNHLY and CDR2 FYNNEI come from the germline V gene. V shed 0 bases and J shed 3 bases, with 7 bases lying between them. CDR3 length: 14 amino acids. CDR3 nucleotide sequence: TGTGCCAGCAGTGAAGCGGGGAGGACAGATACGCAGTATTTT. Protein: CASSEAGRTDTQYF.

The gene calls are TRBV5-4 and TRBJ2-7; TRBD1 aligns across 7 bases. V lost 4 bases, J lost 1 base, and 5 bases stayed unmatched. Germline values: CDR1 SGHNT, CDR2 YYREEE (reference sequence). The CDR3 extends over 14 amino acids. The CDR3 DNA is TGTGCCAGCAGCGAACCGACAGGGTCCTACGAGCAGTACTTC. Translation: CASSEPTGSYEQYF.